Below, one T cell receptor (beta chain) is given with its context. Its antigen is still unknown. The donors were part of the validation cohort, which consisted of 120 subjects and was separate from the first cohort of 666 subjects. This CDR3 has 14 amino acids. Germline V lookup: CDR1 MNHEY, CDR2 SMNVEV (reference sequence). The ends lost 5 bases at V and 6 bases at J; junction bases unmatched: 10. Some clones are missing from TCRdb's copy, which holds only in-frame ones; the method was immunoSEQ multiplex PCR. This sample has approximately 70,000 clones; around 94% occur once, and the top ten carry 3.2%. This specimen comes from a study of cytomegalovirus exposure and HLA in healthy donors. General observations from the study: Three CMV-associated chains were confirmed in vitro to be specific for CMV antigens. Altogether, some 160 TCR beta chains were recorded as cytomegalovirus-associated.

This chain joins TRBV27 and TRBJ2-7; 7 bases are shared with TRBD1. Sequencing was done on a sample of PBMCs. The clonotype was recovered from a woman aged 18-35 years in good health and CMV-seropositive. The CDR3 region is CASSPRQGSFEQYF. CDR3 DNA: TGTGCCAGCAGTCCCCGACAGGGTTCATTCGAGCAGTACTTC.